This T cell receptor (beta chain) was identified during a study of blood T cell repertoires in COVID-19. Across the whole study: Both acute and convalescent COVID-19 samples were obtained from the United States, Italy and Spain.

Method: immunoSEQ multiplex PCR; TCRdb's copy keeps in-frame clones and lacks some. The sample has roughly 250,000 clones, under 95% seen once. There are 14 residues in the CDR3. Germline V gives CDR1 SGHVS, CDR2 FQNEAQ. The V gene end was trimmed by 0 bases and the J gene end by 7 bases; junction bases not matched to a gene: 2. Cohorts were determined from participant-reported clinical history. The receptor was isolated from a woman aged 40 to 50 with acute COVID-19. The chain is built from TRBV7-8 and TRBJ2-1, with 8 bases identical to TRBD2. Sequenced: PBMCs or T cells enriched from blood (not recorded which). The CDR3, as DNA: TGTGCCAGCAGCTTAGCAGGGACTAGTAATGAGCAGTTCTTC. Its protein is CASSLAGTSNEQFF.